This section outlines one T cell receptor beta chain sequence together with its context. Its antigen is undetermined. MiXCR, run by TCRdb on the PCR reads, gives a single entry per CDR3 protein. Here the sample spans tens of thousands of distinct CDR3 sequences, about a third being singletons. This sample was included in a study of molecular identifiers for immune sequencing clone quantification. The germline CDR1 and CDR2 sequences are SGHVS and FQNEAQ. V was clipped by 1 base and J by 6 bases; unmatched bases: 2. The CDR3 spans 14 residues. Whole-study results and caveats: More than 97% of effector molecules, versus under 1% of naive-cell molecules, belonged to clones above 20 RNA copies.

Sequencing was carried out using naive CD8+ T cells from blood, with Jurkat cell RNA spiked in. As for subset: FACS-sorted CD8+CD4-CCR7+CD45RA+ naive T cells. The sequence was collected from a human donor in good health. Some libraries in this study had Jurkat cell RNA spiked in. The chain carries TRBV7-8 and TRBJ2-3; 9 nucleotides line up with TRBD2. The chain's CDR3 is CASSLGSGRDTQYF. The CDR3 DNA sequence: TGTGCCAGCAGCTTAGGGAGCGGGAGGGATACGCAGTATTTT.